This T cell receptor (beta chain) originates from a study of blood T cell repertoires in COVID-19. Study at large: The samples span acute and convalescent COVID-19 from the United States, Italy and Spain. The cDNA or gDNA used as material had been derived from T cells, B-cell-depleted T cells, or PBMCs.

Authors' methods: From reference gene primer amplification, estimates of nucleated cell counts were derived. Sequenced by immunoSEQ multiplex PCR; TCRdb stores in-frame clones only, minus some. Clonal size and the V and J genes are those of that table, whereas D and trimming came from the DNA. The sample shows around 150,000 clones, 88% of them seen only once. The CDR3 loop spans 14 amino acids. CDR1 is LGHNT, CDR2 FRNRAP, per germline. V lost 6 bases to trimming and J lost 4 bases, with 15 bases between them. The sequenced material came from peripheral blood. The TCR was taken from a man over 45 with active or convalescent COVID-19. This chain joins TRBV12-5 and TRBJ2-5, with D maybe TRBD1 (5 bases). Here the CDR3 reads CASGPRAFGETQYF. The CDR3 DNA reads TGTGCTAGTGGCCCCAGGGCATTCGGAGAGACCCAGTACTTC.